These 21 T cell receptor beta chains were all obtained from the same sample, sequenced in a study of T-cell reconstitution after alpha-beta-depleted transplantation in children. Preparing the TCRbeta library involved the use of unique molecular identifiers. One entry per CDR3 protein results from TCRdb running MiXCR on the PCR reads. The repertoire includes approximately 590,000 distinct CDR3 sequences, roughly 10% of them detected once, and approximately 4.1% sits in the top ten. The source material was PBMCs from the stem cell graft donor, sampled from the stem cell graft. The receptors were sampled from a human donor who donated a stem cell graft to a child with acute myeloid leukemia.

This rearrangement joins TRBV19 to TRBJ2-3, with 12 positions matching TRBD2. Germline assignment: CDR1 LNHDA and CDR2 SQIVND (reference sequence). This CDR3 is built from 17 residues. After removal of 6 bases from V and 0 bases from J, the junction contained 7 bases not matched to a gene. The CDR3 loop is CASSGTSGPLSTDTQYF. CDR3 sequence (DNA): TGTGCCAGTAGCGGGACTAGCGGGCCCCTCAGCACAGATACGCAGTATTTT.

The table lists this clonotype with a few counts. The chain recombines TRBV7-8 with TRBJ2-7, with D possibly TRBD1 on 5 matching bases. The CDR3 loop spans 14 amino acids. The V gene lost 1 base and the J gene lost 5 bases, with 12 bases spanning the gap. Germline CDR1 is SGHVS and CDR2 is FQNEAQ. DNA for the CDR3: TGTGCCAGCAGCTTAGTCGACCAGGGCGACGAGCAGTACTTC. Translated, it gives CASSLVDQGDEQYF.

The chain carries TRBV5-1 and TRBJ2-5; the D gene is possibly TRBD2 (6 bases). V was shortened by 3 bases and J by 2 bases, with 20 bases between the two germline ends. From germline, CDR1 is SGHRS and CDR2 YFSETQ. The CDR3 consists of 17 residues. The CDR3 is CASSSRVGRGNQETQYF. CDR3 DNA sequence: TGCGCCAGCAGCTCCCGTGTCGGGAGAGGGAATCAAGAGACCCAGTACTTC.

This clonotype was seen repeatedly, ten times or more. This rearrangement joins TRBV29-1 to TRBJ2-3; D unclear. Germline-derived CDR1 and CDR2 are SQVTM and ANQGSEA. Trimming removed 4 bases at V and 5 bases at J, with 16 bases between. The CDR3 is made up of 14 amino acids. The CDR3 loop reads CSVALLAGVDTQYF. For the CDR3, the DNA is TGCAGCGTTGCACTTCTCGCCGGAGTAGATACGCAGTATTTT.

The V and J genes are TRBV29-1 and TRBJ1-1, with D perhaps TRBD1 (5 bases). The CDR3 consists of 12 residues. Deletions cut 6 bases from V and 2 bases from J, with 10 bases between. In germline, CDR1 is SQVTM, CDR2 ANQGSEA. CDR3 in DNA: TGCAGCGTCGGCAGGACAAACACTGAAGCTTTCTTT. It codes for CSVGRTNTEAFF.

J is TRBJ2-1 and V is TRBV7-2; D remains unclear. This CDR3 is 14 amino acids long. Per the germline V gene, CDR1 is SGHTA and CDR2 is FQGNSA. V was trimmed by 5 bases and J by 6 bases, leaving 14 bases between them. The CDR3, as DNA: TGTGCCAGCAGCCGGGCACCCAGGTCCAATGAGCAGTTCTTC. Protein sequence: CASSRAPRSNEQFF.

At least ten counts were recorded for this clonotype. The V and J genes are TRBV10-3 and TRBJ1-6, with D possibly matching TRBD1 (5 bases). V shed 4 bases and J shed 7 bases, with 8 bases lying between them. This CDR3 spans 13 amino acids. CDR1 and CDR2 (germline): ENHRY, SYGVKD. This CDR3 is CAISGGENSPLHF. The CDR3 DNA sequence: TGTGCCATCAGTGGAGGGGAGAATTCACCCCTCCACTTT.

The J gene is TRBJ2-5, the V gene TRBV15, with D uncertain. Trimming stripped 0 bases from V and 7 bases from J, with 15 bases between. Per germline, CDR1 LNHNV and CDR2 YYDKDF (reference sequence). The length of the CDR3 is 15 residues. CDR3 loop: CATSREGQSRLTQYF. CDR3 DNA: TGTGCCACCAGCAGAGAGGGCCAGTCAAGATTGACCCAGTACTTC. Looking up the rest from reference TRBV15 and TRBJ2-5 gives the full variable domain: DAMVIQNPRYQVTQFGKPVTLSCSQTLNHNVMYWYQQKSSQAPKLLFHYYDKDFNNEADTPDNFQSRRPNTSFCFLDIRSPGLGDTAMYLCATSREGQSRLTQYFGPGTRLLVL.

V gene TRBV5-1 combines with J gene TRBJ1-6; D gene ambiguous. V gave up 1 base and J gave up 6 bases, with 14 bases separating them. The germline V gene has CDR1 SGHRS and CDR2 YFSETQ. CDR3 length: 16 amino acids. CDR3 residues: CASSLMVSVGNSPLHF. As DNA, the CDR3 is TGCGCCAGCAGCTTGATGGTGAGCGTGGGTAATTCACCCCTCCACTTT.

This clonotype was recorded a few times. The chain recombines TRBV10-3 with TRBJ1-1, with TRBD1 matching 7 bases. Germline assignment: CDR1 ENHRY and CDR2 SYGVKD. V gave up 3 bases and J gave up 0 bases; unmatched junction bases: 4. The CDR3 is 15 amino acids. The CDR3 loop reads CAISDRGQMNTEAFF. The CDR3 nucleotides are TGTGCCATCAGTGACAGGGGACAGATGAACACTGAAGCTTTCTTT.

This clonotype was detected many times. The chain carries TRBV29-1 and TRBJ2-1, with 10 bases that match TRBD2. Germline lookup yields CDR1 SQVTM and CDR2 ANQGSEA. The CDR3 extends over 13 amino acids. V dropped 4 bases and J dropped 8; count of bases not matched to a gene: 5. The chain's CDR3 is CSVGTSGRHEQFF. The DNA of the CDR3 is TGCAGCGTTGGGACTAGCGGACGACATGAGCAGTTCTTC.

This clonotype appeared many times. The chain uses TRBV28 and TRBJ2-3; a possible D gene is TRBD1 (6 bases). Germline assignment: CDR1 MDHEN and CDR2 SYDVKM. This CDR3 comprises 15 residues. V lost 6 bases and J lost 0, with 13 bases in between. CDR3 loop: CASSPQGHSTDTQYF. In nucleotides, the CDR3 is TGTGCCAGCAGCCCCCAGGGGCATAGCACAGATACGCAGTATTTT. The full variable domain, its missing parts supplied by reference TRBV28 and TRBJ2-3, is DVKVTQSSRYLVKRTGEKVFLECVQDMDHENMFWYRQDPGLGLRLIYFSYDVKMKEKGDIPEGYSVSREKKERFSLILESASTNQTSMYLCASSPQGHSTDTQYFGPGTRLTVL.

This clonotype was seen a few times. V usage is TRBV12-3 or TRBV12-4 and J usage is TRBJ2-2, with D perhaps given as TRBD1 or TRBD2 (5 bases each). Trimming cost V 10 bases and J 4 bases, with 16 bases left between them. The CDR3 loop spans 14 amino acids. For the CDR3, the DNA is TGTGCCACTCTAAGGGACCTGAGCACCGGGGAGCTGTTTTTT. It specifies CATLRDLSTGELFF.

This clonotype was detected a few times. This chain joins TRBV27 and TRBJ2-3; TRBD2 matches at 11 bases. V trimming: 5 bases; J trimming: 7 bases; junction bases outside the gene matches: 8. The length of the CDR3 is 15 residues. Germline loops: CDR1 MNHEY, CDR2 SMNVEV (reference sequence). CDR3 coding DNA: TGTGCCAGCAGTCCCGCCGGGACTAGCGGTTATACGCAGTATTTT. It is translated as CASSPAGTSGYTQYF.

This clonotype was seen a handful of times. CDR3 amino acids: CASSPLGTSVGSSYNEQFF. Written as DNA, the CDR3 is TGTGCCAGCTCACCACTTGGGACTAGCGTGGGAAGCTCCTACAATGAGCAGTTCTTC. The rearrangement uses TRBV18 and TRBJ2-1, with 10 nucleotides matching TRBD2. The CDR3 runs to 19 residues. Looked up from germline, CDR1 is KGHSH and CDR2 is LQKENI. Trimming removed 1 base from V and 0 bases from J; junction bases left unmatched: 9.

In this sample, this clonotype turned up a few times. This chain uses TRBV28 with TRBJ2-7; the D is unclear. The CDR3 is 13 amino acids. Looked up from germline, CDR1 is MDHEN and CDR2 is SYDVKM. V gave up 7 bases and J gave up 2 bases, with 12 bases separating them. The CDR3 region has the DNA TGTGCCAGCAAACACGGGTTGCCCTACGAGCAGTACTTC. This codes for CASKHGLPYEQYF. Using reference TRBV28 and TRBJ2-7 for the parts outside the CDR3, the full variable domain is DVKVTQSSRYLVKRTGEKVFLECVQDMDHENMFWYRQDPGLGLRLIYFSYDVKMKEKGDIPEGYSVSREKKERFSLILESASTNQTSMYLCASKHGLPYEQYFGPGTRLTVT.

This clonotype has more than one count but fewer than ten. V gene TRBV20-1 combines with J gene TRBJ2-7, with D maybe TRBD1 (5 bases). Germline V gene lookup returns CDR1 DFQATT and CDR2 SNEGSKA (reference sequence). Trimming stripped 6 bases from V and 3 bases from J, with 15 bases between. CDR3 size: 13 residues. Written as DNA, the CDR3 is TGCAGTGCCGACAGCTCCGGAAACTACGAGCAGTACTTC. Its protein is CSADSSGNYEQYF.

This clonotype was seen repeatedly, ten times or more. The chain carries TRBV20-1 and TRBJ2-1; D perhaps matches TRBD2 (5 bases). The germline V and J ends were trimmed by 6 bases and 10 bases, with 13 bases remaining between them. The germline V gene has CDR1 DFQATT and CDR2 SNEGSKA (reference sequence). The CDR3 extends over 11 amino acids. CDR3 in amino acids: CSAGVSAEQFF. The CDR3 nucleotides are TGCAGTGCCGGGGTAAGCGCCGAGCAGTTCTTC.

This clonotype came up a few times. This chain links TRBV24-1 with TRBJ2-2; TRBD2 aligns across 7 bases. The CDR3 runs to 17 residues. Germline lookup yields CDR1 KGHDR and CDR2 SFDVKD. Unmatched junction bases numbered 13, after V lost 4 bases and J lost 6 bases. The CDR3 DNA reads TGTGCCACCAGTGACCCCCGACTAGCTAAGATACCCGGGGAGCTGTTTTTT. Translation: CATSDPRLAKIPGELFF.

This rearrangement joins TRBV9 to TRBJ1-3, with no clear D. V was trimmed by 1 base and J by 4 bases, leaving 12 bases between them. This CDR3 contains 15 residues. The V gene's germline CDR1 is SGDLS and CDR2 YYNGEE. The CDR3 DNA is TGTGCCAGCAGCGTAAATAGGGTGGCCGGAAACACCATATATTTT. Protein: CASSVNRVAGNTIYF.

The chain carries TRBV20-1 and TRBJ1-5; D may be TRBD1 (6 bases). This CDR3 has 16 amino acids. Germline assignment: CDR1 DFQATT and CDR2 SNEGSKA (reference sequence). The V gene lost 6 bases and the J gene lost 2 bases, with 20 bases spanning the gap. The CDR3 nucleotides read TGCAGTGCCGACCGGGACCTAGGGGGTGGCAATCAGCCCCAGCATTTT. Encoded protein: CSADRDLGGGNQPQHF.